The T cell receptor beta chain under discussion was sequenced for a study of yellow fever vaccine responses in identical twins. Study-wide findings and caveats: Twins' vaccine T cell responses reportedly seemed partly convergent and partly personalized.

A remark on this clonotype: Its antigen is not identified.

TCRdb processed the RT-PCR reads anew with MiXCR; each CDR3 protein has one entry. The table includes approximately 2,500 distinct CDR3 sequences, 82% detected once. The CDR3 consists of 16 residues. V shed 1 base and J shed 7 bases, with 14 bases lying between them. Per the germline V gene, CDR1 is SGHNT and CDR2 is YENEEA. Sequencing used T cells from blood (PBMCs), unsorted or a sorted subset (not recorded which), obtained before or after yellow fever vaccination (not recorded which). The TCR was taken from a woman aged 18-29 years who received the yellow fever vaccine. The chain combines TRBV11-3 with TRBJ1-6; D might be TRBD1 (5 bases). The CDR3 nucleotides read TGTGCCAGCAGCTTAGGCAGGGCCGTAAGGAATTCACCCCTCCACTTT. This sequence encodes CASSLGRAVRNSPLHF.